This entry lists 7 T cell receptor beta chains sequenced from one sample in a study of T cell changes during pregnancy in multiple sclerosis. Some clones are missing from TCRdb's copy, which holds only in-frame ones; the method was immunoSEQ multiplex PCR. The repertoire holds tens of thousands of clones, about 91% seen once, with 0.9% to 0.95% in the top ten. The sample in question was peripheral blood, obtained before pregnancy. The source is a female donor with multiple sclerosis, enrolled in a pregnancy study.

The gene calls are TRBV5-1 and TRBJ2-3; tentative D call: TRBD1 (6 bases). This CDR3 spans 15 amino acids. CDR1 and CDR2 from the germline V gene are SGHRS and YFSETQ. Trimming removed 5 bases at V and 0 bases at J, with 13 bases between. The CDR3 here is CASSDGTPSTDTQYF. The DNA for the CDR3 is TGCGCCAGCAGTGACGGGACACCAAGCACAGATACGCAGTATTTT.

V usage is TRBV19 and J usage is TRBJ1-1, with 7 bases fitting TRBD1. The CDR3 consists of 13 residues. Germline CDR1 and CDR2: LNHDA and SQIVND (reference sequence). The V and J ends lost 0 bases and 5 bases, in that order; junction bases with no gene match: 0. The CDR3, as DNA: TGTGCCAGTAGTATAGACAGGGGGACTGAAGCTTTCTTT. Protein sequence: CASSIDRGTEAFF.

CDR3 coding DNA: TGTGCCAGTAGTGAGACAGGGACCGATGAAAAACTGTTTTTT. It encodes CASSETGTDEKLFF. The chain recombines TRBV19 with TRBJ1-4; 7 bases agree with TRBD1. Losses at the gene ends were 5 bases for V and 6 bases for J; bases not matched to a gene: 6. This CDR3 has 14 amino acids. Germline lookup yields CDR1 LNHDA and CDR2 SQIVND (reference sequence).

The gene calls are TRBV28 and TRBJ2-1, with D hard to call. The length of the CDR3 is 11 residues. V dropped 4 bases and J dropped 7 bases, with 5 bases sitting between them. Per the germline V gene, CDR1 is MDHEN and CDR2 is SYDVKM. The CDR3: CASSSLNEQFF. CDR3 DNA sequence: TGTGCCAGCAGTTCCCTGAATGAGCAGTTCTTC.

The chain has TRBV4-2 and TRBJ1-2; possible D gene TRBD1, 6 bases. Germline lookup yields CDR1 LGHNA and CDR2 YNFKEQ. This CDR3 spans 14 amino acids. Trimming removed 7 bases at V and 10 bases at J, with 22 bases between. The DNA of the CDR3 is TGTGCCAGCACACAAACGCCGGGACAAGACTCCTACACCTTC. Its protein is CASTQTPGQDSYTF.

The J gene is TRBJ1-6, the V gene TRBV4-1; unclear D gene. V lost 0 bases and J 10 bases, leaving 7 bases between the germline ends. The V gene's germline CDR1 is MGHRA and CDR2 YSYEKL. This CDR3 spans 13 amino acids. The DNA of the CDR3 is TGCGCCAGCAGCCAAGACCGAGGATCACCCCTCCACTTT. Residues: CASSQDRGSPLHF.

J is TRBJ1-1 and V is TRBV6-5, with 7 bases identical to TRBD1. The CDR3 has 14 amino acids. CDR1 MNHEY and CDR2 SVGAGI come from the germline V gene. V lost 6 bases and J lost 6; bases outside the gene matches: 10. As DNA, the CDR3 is TGTGCCAGCAGAAAACAGGGGTTATCATCTGAAGCTTTCTTT. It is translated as CASRKQGLSSEAFF.